This T cell receptor beta chain was found in a study of cytomegalovirus exposure and HLA in healthy donors. Overall study results and limits: In a later analysis, specific HLA alleles were associated with approximately 17,000 TCR beta sequences at a 0.05 false discovery rate.

Between the trimmed V and J ends, which lost 4 bases and 5 bases, there was a span of 17 bases. The CDR3 spans 14 residues. Germline V gene sequence: CDR1 SQVTM, CDR2 ANQGSEA. Of note for this clone: Its antigen is undetermined.

With 60 Vbeta and 13 Jbeta primers, the PCR was carried out. Profiling relied on immunoSEQ multiplex PCR, and the TCRdb table lists in-frame clones only, not all of them. The repertoire holds around 170,000 clones, with just under 80% as singletons. The sequenced sample consisted of PBMCs. The TCR originated in a woman aged 45-65 years in good health and CMV-seropositive. The chain carries TRBV29-1 and TRBJ1-1, with unresolved D. The CDR3 here is CSVGGRSLGTEAFF. CDR3 nucleotides: TGCAGCGTTGGAGGGAGATCCCTGGGTACTGAAGCTTTCTTT.